This T cell receptor beta chain is from a study of T-cell reconstitution after alpha-beta-depleted transplantation in children. This clonotype has more than one count but fewer than ten. Trimming took off 4 bases at V and 1 base at J, with 8 bases between the two ends. Per the germline V gene, CDR1 is SGHTA and CDR2 is FQGNSA. There are 15 residues in the CDR3. TCRbeta library preparation incorporated unique molecular identifiers. From the PCR reads, TCRdb called clonotypes with MiXCR, one entry per CDR3 protein. The sample has 500,000 or so distinct CDR3 sequences; about 31% are singletons. The clonotype comes from a human donor who donated a stem cell graft to a child with aplastic anemia. The chain links TRBV7-2 to TRBJ2-6; D ambiguous. The input for sequencing was PBMCs from the stem cell graft donor, taken from the stem cell graft. The CDR3 here is CASSSRRSGANVLTF. Here the CDR3 DNA reads TGTGCCAGCAGCTCCAGGAGATCTGGGGCCAACGTCCTGACTTTC.